This entry lists 18 T cell receptor beta chains sequenced from one sample in a study of blood T cell repertoires in COVID-19. Method: immunoSEQ multiplex PCR; TCRdb's copy keeps in-frame clones and lacks some. The sample has some 96,000 clones, roughly 84% seen once; the top ten hold 13%. Sequencing was performed on peripheral blood. The receptors were gathered from a human donor in a cohort sampled during active COVID-19.

This chain joins TRBV29-1 and TRBJ1-2; a possible D gene is TRBD1 (5 bases). Germline V gene sequence: CDR1 SQVTM, CDR2 ANQGSEA. Trimming cost V 6 bases and J 4 bases, with 9 bases left between them. The CDR3 extends over 11 amino acids. CDR3 region: CSVVTVYGYTF. The CDR3 nucleotides are TGCAGCGTAGTGACAGTCTATGGCTACACCTTC.

This chain joins TRBV3-1 (or the pseudogene TRBV3-2) and TRBJ2-3, with TRBD2 matching over 8 bases. CDR1 and CDR2 (germline): LGHDT, YNNKEL (reference sequence). Germline trimming cut 4 bases from V and 4 bases from J; bases unmatched to any gene: 4. There are 14 residues in the CDR3. The CDR3 is CASSLRGASDTQYF. In DNA, the CDR3 is TGTGCCAGCAGCCTGCGGGGGGCCTCAGATACGCAGTATTTT.

The chain uses TRBV18 and TRBJ1-5; 11 bases are shared with TRBD1. CDR1 is KGHSH and CDR2 is LQKENI in the germline V gene. The CDR3 is 18 amino acids. The ends lost 3 bases at V and 4 bases at J; junction bases unmatched: 11. CDR3 nucleotide sequence: TGTGCCAGCTCACCCTCCGGGACAGGGGGTTCTCTTAATCAGCCCCAGCATTTT. The encoded protein is CASSPSGTGGSLNQPQHF.

The chain carries TRBV2 and TRBJ2-5; D is perhaps TRBD2 (5 bases). This CDR3 spans 13 amino acids. The ends were cut back, 7 bases at V and 1 base at J, with 10 bases in the middle. CDR1 and CDR2 from the germline V gene are SNHLY and FYNNEI. The CDR3 sequence: CASTGLAQETQYF. As DNA, the CDR3 is TGTGCCAGCACTGGACTCGCCCAAGAGACCCAGTACTTC. The full variable domain, with the rest looked up from reference TRBV2 and TRBJ2-5, is EPEVTQTPSHQVTQMGQEVILRCVPISNHLYFYWYRQILGQKVEFLVSFYNNEISEKSEIFDDQFSVERPDGSNFTLKIRSTKLEDSAMYFCASTGLAQETQYFGPGTRLLVL.

The gene calls are TRBV5-5 and TRBJ1-1; the match to TRBD1 covers 7 bases. Germline V gene lookup returns CDR1 SGHKS and CDR2 YYEKEE (reference sequence). The length of the CDR3 is 15 residues. The junction had 4 bases not matched to a gene; V was cut back by 2 bases and J by 0 bases. The CDR3 region is CASSLTRGMNTEAFF. The CDR3 DNA follows: TGTGCCAGCAGCTTAACCAGGGGGATGAACACTGAAGCTTTCTTT. Based on the CDR3 plus reference TRBV5-5 and TRBJ1-1, the full variable domain is DAGVTQSPTHLIKTRGQQVTLRCSPISGHKSVSWYQQVLGQGPQFIFQYYEKEERGRGNFPDRFSARQFPNYSSELNVNALLLGDSALYLCASSLTRGMNTEAFFGQGTRLTVV.

This clone was observed a single time. This rearrangement joins TRBV14 to TRBJ2-3; weak D call: TRBD1 (5 bases). The CDR3 runs to 15 residues. Germline CDR1 SGHDN, CDR2 FVKESK. V dropped 1 base and J dropped 0 bases, with 8 bases sitting between them. The chain's CDR3 is CASSQGTSSTDTQYF. The CDR3 region has the DNA TGTGCCAGCAGCCAAGGGACATCGAGCACAGATACGCAGTATTTT.

The chain employs TRBV7-8 and TRBJ1-2; 7 bases are shared with TRBD1. V shed 5 bases and J 7 bases; nucleotides not matched to a gene: 4. CDR1 SGHVS and CDR2 FQNEAQ come from the germline V gene. The CDR3 spans 12 residues. The CDR3 nucleotides are TGTGCCAGCAGCCCGACAGGGACTGGCTACACCTTC. Translation: CASSPTGTGYTF.

The chain is built from TRBV5-5 and TRBJ2-7; TRBD1 matches 9 bases. V lost 2 bases and J lost 6; bases outside the gene matches: 3. Germline lookup yields CDR1 SGHKS and CDR2 YYEKEE (reference sequence). The CDR3 spans 13 residues. CDR3 DNA: TGTGCCAGCAGCTTCACAGGGGGCTCCGAGCAGTACTTC. Translation: CASSFTGGSEQYF.

The rearrangement uses TRBV5-1 and TRBJ2-1; TRBD2 aligns across 9 bases. The germline gives CDR1 SGHRS, CDR2 YFSETQ. The CDR3 loop spans 15 amino acids. The ends lost 3 bases at V and 1 base at J; junction bases unmatched: 2. The CDR3 bases are TGCGCCAGCAGCTCAACTAGCGGGTCCTACAATGAGCAGTTCTTC. Protein sequence: CASSSTSGSYNEQFF.

The chain combines TRBV2 with TRBJ2-5; the D gene is possibly TRBD2 (7 bases). CDR1 is SNHLY, CDR2 FYNNEI, per germline. This CDR3 spans 14 amino acids. V lost 6 bases and J 5 bases, leaving 16 bases between the germline ends. The CDR3 region has the DNA TGTGCCAGCAGACAGACTAGGGGGGGGGAGACCCAGTACTTC. Translation: CASRQTRGGETQYF.

CDR3 coding DNA: TGTGCCAGCATGGCAGGCTCCGGCGAGCAGTACTTC. It yields the protein CASMAGSGEQYF. This chain joins TRBV6-5 and TRBJ2-7, with D unclear. Germline V lookup: CDR1 MNHEY, CDR2 SVGAGI. CDR3 length equals 12 residues. Trimming stripped 7 bases from V and 6 bases from J, with 13 bases between.

The V and J genes are TRBV6-5 and TRBJ2-1; 13 nucleotides line up with TRBD2. Unmatched junction bases numbered 6, after V lost 5 bases and J lost 8 bases. The CDR3 has 15 residues. Germline CDR1 MNHEY, CDR2 SVGAGI. Written as DNA, the CDR3 is TGTGCCAGCAGTCGCGGGACTAGCGGGATCTATGAGCAGTTCTTC. Residues: CASSRGTSGIYEQFF.

This clone has a handful of counts. The chain carries TRBV5-4 and TRBJ2-7; TRBD1 matches at 7 bases. The CDR3 has 15 amino acids. Germline CDR1 reads SGHNT; CDR2 reads YYREEE (reference sequence). V dropped 4 bases and J dropped 6; count of bases not matched to a gene: 13. The CDR3 bases are TGTGCCAGCAGCCTAAAACTGACAGGGATAGGCGAGCAGTACTTC. This encodes CASSLKLTGIGEQYF.

The chain has TRBV7-9 and TRBJ1-2; D unclear. Germline CDR1 reads SEHNR; CDR2 reads FQNEAQ (reference sequence). The CDR3 is made up of 15 amino acids. V was clipped by 5 bases and J by 7 bases, with 20 bases between them. The CDR3 DNA follows: TGTGCCAGCAGCACCGCTGAGACTCCGCTTGGTGGCTACACCTTC. This encodes CASSTAETPLGGYTF.

The chain carries TRBV7-6 and TRBJ2-7, with 7 bases matching TRBD2. V trimming: 5 bases; J trimming: 7 bases; junction bases outside the gene matches: 20. CDR1 is SGHVS and CDR2 is FNYEAQ in the germline V gene. CDR3 size: 17 residues. The DNA of the CDR3 is TGTGCCAGCAGCGATACAACCTATTCGGGAGGCCGCCGGGAGCAGTACTTC. It yields the protein CASSDTTYSGGRREQYF.

V and J are TRBV11-2 and TRBJ2-1; 9 positions match TRBD1. This CDR3 comprises 15 residues. Trimming cost V 5 bases and J 9 bases; bases outside gene matches: 11. Germline V lookup: CDR1 SGHAT, CDR2 FQNNGV. The CDR3 sequence is CASSVPGQGRGEQFF. The DNA for the CDR3 is TGTGCCAGCAGCGTTCCGGGACAGGGTAGGGGTGAGCAGTTCTTC.

V and J are TRBV6-2 or TRBV6-3 and TRBJ1-2; possible D gene TRBD1, 5 bases. Trimming shortened V by 6 bases and J by 6 bases, and 14 bases separated the two germline ends. Germline CDR1 is MNHEY and CDR2 is SVGEGT. The CDR3 extends over 13 amino acids. The CDR3 region is CASSPRTKDGYTF. The CDR3 nucleotides read TGTGCCAGCAGCCCCCGGACAAAGGATGGCTACACCTTC.

The V call is TRBV5-6, the J call TRBJ2-7, with 10 bases matching TRBD2. CDR1 and CDR2 (germline): SGHDT, YYEEEE. The CDR3 contains 16 residues. J gave up 0 bases and V 4 bases, and 7 bases lay outside the gene matches. The CDR3 loop is CASSIFSGRNSYEQYF. CDR3 DNA sequence: TGTGCCAGCAGCATCTTTAGCGGGAGGAACTCCTACGAGCAGTACTTC.